The clone carrying this T cell receptor (beta chain) has ten or more counts. Antigen unknown. This sample was included in a study of identical twins. Study-wide points: Abundant beta clonotypes from cord blood had fewer insertions, unlike memory repertoires, which showed none. Weaker excess twin sharing was observed in beta out-of-frame sequences.

This CDR3 region has 17 residues. The germline V gene encodes CDR1 MNHEY and CDR2 SVGEGT. The ends were cut back, 0 bases at V and 0 bases at J, with 12 bases in the middle. It was template switching that added a universal primer site, and there were unique molecular identifiers on the cDNA. One entry per CDR3 protein, called by TCRdb with MiXCR from the 5' RACE reads. The data show approximately 700,000 distinct CDR3 sequences, roughly 6% seen once. This chain joins TRBV6-2 or TRBV6-3 and TRBJ2-1; no definite D call. The receptor was isolated from a man between 18 and 29 years old in good health. Source material: naive T cells sorted from blood. CDR3 sequence reads: CASSYSEFLHSYNEQFF. The DNA for the CDR3 is TGTGCCAGCAGTTACTCCGAATTTCTCCACTCCTACAATGAGCAGTTCTTC.